The rows below give T cell receptor beta chains drawn from one sample of a study of cytomegalovirus exposure and HLA in healthy donors. The data were produced by immunoSEQ multiplex PCR, yet TCRdb's version contains in-frame clones alone and is incomplete. The repertoire holds around 110,000 clones, roughly 83% seen once, with under 3% in the top ten. The sequenced sample consisted of PBMCs. The receptor source for this set is a young woman in good health and CMV-seropositive. CDR3s include the opening cysteine and the closing phenylalanine or tryptophan. Fields, in order: J gene, D gene, clone size, V gene, CDR3 protein, CDR3 DNA. The D gene is left open where the match is weak. Not all rows give a size; the values are once, few, many and, for expanded clones, a class.

j_gene: TRBJ2-7
d_gene: TRBD1
abundance: NA
v_gene: TRBV28
CDR3aa: CASSLLQGAREQYF
CDR3nt: TGTGCCAGCAGTTTACTACAGGGGGCACGGGAGCAGTACTTC

j_gene: TRBJ1-3
d_gene: NA
abundance: NA
v_gene: TRBV6-1
CDR3aa: CASPDRLRNTIYF
CDR3nt: TGTGCCAGTCCAGACAGGCTGCGAAACACCATATATTTT

j_gene: TRBJ2-2
d_gene: NA
abundance: NA
v_gene: TRBV4-2
CDR3aa: CASSPLDRNTGELFF
CDR3nt: TGTGCCAGCAGCCCGCTGGACAGAAACACCGGGGAGCTGTTTTTT

j_gene: TRBJ2-1
d_gene: NA
abundance: NA
v_gene: TRBV6-5
CDR3aa: CASSSPGFYEQFF
CDR3nt: TGTGCCAGCAGTTCACCCGGGTTCTATGAGCAGTTCTTC

j_gene: TRBJ2-2
d_gene: NA
abundance: few
v_gene: TRBV4-2
CDR3aa: CASSQEYLLGAGANTGELFF
CDR3nt: TGTGCCAGCAGCCAAGAATATCTCCTGGGGGCGGGAGCCAACACCGGGGAGCTGTTTTTT

j_gene: TRBJ1-1
d_gene: NA
abundance: NA
v_gene: TRBV11-1
CDR3aa: CASSPRAPEAFF
CDR3nt: TGTGCCAGCAGCCCCAGGGCGCCTGAAGCTTTCTTT

j_gene: TRBJ2-7
d_gene: TRBD2
abundance: NA
v_gene: TRBV5-1
CDR3aa: CASSLDWGGLDLTYEQYF
CDR3nt: TGCGCCAGCAGCTTGGATTGGGGTGGACTAGACCTAACCTACGAGCAGTACTTC

j_gene: TRBJ1-3
d_gene: NA
abundance: NA
v_gene: TRBV19
CDR3aa: CASRGAQNIF
CDR3nt: TGTGCCAGTAGAGGGGCACAGAACATTTTT

j_gene: TRBJ2-3
d_gene: NA
abundance: NA
v_gene: TRBV6-1
CDR3aa: CASSVSTGKGTDTQYF
CDR3nt: TGTGCCAGCAGTGTATCGACAGGCAAGGGCACAGATACGCAGTATTTT

j_gene: TRBJ2-7
d_gene: NA
abundance: NA
v_gene: TRBV14
CDR3aa: CASSQLAHEQYF
CDR3nt: TGTGCCAGCAGCCAACTAGCCCACGAGCAGTACTTC

j_gene: TRBJ2-5
d_gene: NA
abundance: NA
v_gene: TRBV12-5
CDR3aa: CASGPSDGFGAQYF
CDR3nt: TGTGCTAGTGGTCCGTCAGACGGCTTCGGAGCCCAGTACTTC

j_gene: TRBJ2-1
d_gene: NA
abundance: NA
v_gene: TRBV15
CDR3aa: CATSRDHGGGYEQFF
CDR3nt: TGTGCCACCAGCAGAGATCACGGGGGAGGTTATGAGCAGTTCTTC

j_gene: TRBJ1-4
d_gene: NA
abundance: once
v_gene: TRBV28
CDR3aa: CASREGAEKLFF
CDR3nt: TGTGCCAGCAGGGAGGGAGCAGAAAAACTGTTTTTT

j_gene: TRBJ2-1
d_gene: NA
abundance: NA
v_gene: TRBV6-6
CDR3aa: CASSPTSPHEQFF
CDR3nt: TGTGCCAGCAGTCCAACTAGTCCCCATGAGCAGTTCTTC

j_gene: TRBJ1-3
d_gene: NA
abundance: NA
v_gene: TRBV7-9
CDR3aa: CASSLARGSPGNTIYF
CDR3nt: TGTGCCAGCAGCTTAGCGCGAGGGTCCCCTGGAAACACCATATATTTT

j_gene: TRBJ2-7
d_gene: TRBD2
abundance: NA
v_gene: TRBV5-1
CDR3aa: CASSLAGRGGEQYF
CDR3nt: TGCGCCAGCAGCTTGGCCGGGAGGGGAGGCGAGCAGTACTTC

j_gene: TRBJ1-1
d_gene: NA
abundance: NA
v_gene: TRBV18
CDR3aa: CATRRDTEAFF
CDR3nt: TGTGCCACCCGGCGGGACACTGAAGCTTTCTTT